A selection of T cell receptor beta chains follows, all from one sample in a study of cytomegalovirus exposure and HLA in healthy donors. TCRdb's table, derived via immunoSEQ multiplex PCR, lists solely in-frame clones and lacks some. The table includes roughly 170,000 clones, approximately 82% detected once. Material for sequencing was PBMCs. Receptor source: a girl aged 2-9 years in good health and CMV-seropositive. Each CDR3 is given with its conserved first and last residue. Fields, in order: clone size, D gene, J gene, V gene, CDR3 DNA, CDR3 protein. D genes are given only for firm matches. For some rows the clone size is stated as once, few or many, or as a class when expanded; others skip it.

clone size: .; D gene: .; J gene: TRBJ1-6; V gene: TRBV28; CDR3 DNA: TGTGCCAGCAGTTTCGGGGGTGGGGGTACCCACTTT; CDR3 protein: CASSFGGGGTHF
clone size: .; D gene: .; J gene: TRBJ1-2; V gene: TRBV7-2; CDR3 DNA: TGTGCCAGGCAGAACAGGGCAGGCTATGGCTACACCTTC; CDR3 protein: CARQNRAGYGYTF
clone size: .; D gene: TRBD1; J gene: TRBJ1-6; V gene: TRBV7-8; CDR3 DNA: TGTGCCAGCAGCTTAAGTAGACGGGTCGGGACAGATAATTCACCCCTCCACTTT; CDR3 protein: CASSLSRRVGTDNSPLHF
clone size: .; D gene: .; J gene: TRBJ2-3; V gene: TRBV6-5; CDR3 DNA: TGTGCCAGCAGTTCGTCAGGTGGAAAAGTCACAGATACGCAGTATTTT; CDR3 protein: CASSSSGGKVTDTQYF
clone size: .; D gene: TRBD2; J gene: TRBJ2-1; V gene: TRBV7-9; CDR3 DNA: TGTGCCAGCAGCTTAGGCCGGGGGGCGGGAGGGTACAATGAGCAGTTCTTC; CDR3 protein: CASSLGRGAGGYNEQFF
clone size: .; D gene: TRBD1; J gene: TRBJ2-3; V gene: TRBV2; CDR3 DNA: TGTGCCAGCAGTCTAGGACAGGGGGGGACAGATACGCAGTATTTT; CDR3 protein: CASSLGQGGTDTQYF
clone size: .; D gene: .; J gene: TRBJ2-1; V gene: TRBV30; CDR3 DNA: TGTGCCTGGAGTGTTCCATCGAGCTGGGCTTCCTACAATGAGCAGTTCTTC; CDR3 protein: CAWSVPSSWASYNEQFF
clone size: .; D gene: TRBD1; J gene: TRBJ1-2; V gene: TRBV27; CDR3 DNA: TGTGCCAGCAGTTTATCAGGGACAGGCCCTCTAAGGGGTGGCTACACCTTC; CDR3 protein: CASSLSGTGPLRGGYTF
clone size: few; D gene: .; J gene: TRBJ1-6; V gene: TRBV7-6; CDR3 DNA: TGTGCCAGCAGCTTAACCCCCCACAGCAGGGAGGAGATTTCACCCCTCCACTTT; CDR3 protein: CASSLTPHSREEISPLHF
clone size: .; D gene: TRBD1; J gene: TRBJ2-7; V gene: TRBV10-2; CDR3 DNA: TGCGCCACCAATTTTTTATTGGACAGGTACTACGAGCAGTACTTC; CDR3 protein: CATNFLLDRYYEQYF
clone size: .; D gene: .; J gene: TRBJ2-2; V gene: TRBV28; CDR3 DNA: TGTGCCAGCAGAGATCTCGGCGGGGAGCTGTTTTTT; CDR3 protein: CASRDLGGELFF
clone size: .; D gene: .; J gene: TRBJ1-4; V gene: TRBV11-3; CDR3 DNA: TGTGCCAGCAGCTTAGGCGGAGCAACTAATGAAAAACTGTTTTTT; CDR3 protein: CASSLGGATNEKLFF
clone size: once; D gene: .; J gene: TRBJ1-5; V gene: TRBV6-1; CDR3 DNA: TGTGCCAGCACAGGGATGTTGGATCAGCCCCAGCATTTT; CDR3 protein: CASTGMLDQPQHF
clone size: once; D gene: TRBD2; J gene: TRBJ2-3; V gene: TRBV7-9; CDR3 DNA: TGTGCCAGCAGCTCGCTTATAGCGGGAGGCGATGATACGCAGTATTTT; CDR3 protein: CASSSLIAGGDDTQYF
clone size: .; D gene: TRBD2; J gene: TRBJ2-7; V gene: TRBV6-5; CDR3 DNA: TGTGCCAGCAGTACTAGCGGGTCCCACTACGAGCAGTACTTC; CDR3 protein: CASSTSGSHYEQYF
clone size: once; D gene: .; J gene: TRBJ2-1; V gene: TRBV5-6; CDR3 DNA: TGTGCCAGCAGCTTGTTGGGCTTAGGTGACAATGAGCAGTTCTTC; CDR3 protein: CASSLLGLGDNEQFF
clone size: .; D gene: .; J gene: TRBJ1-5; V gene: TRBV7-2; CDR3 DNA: TGTGCCAGCAGCTTAGACGGGGGGAGCAATCAGCCCCAGCATTTT; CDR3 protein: CASSLDGGSNQPQHF
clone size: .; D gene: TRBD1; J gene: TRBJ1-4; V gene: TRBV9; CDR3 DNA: TGTGCCAGCAGCCCATTGACAGGGCAGGGCGAAAAACTGTTTTTT; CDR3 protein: CASSPLTGQGEKLFF
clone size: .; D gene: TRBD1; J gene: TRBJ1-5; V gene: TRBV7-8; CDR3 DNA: TGTGCCAGCAGCCAGGGGGACAGGAAAAGGCAGATCAATCAGCCCCAGCATTTT; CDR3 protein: CASSQGDRKRQINQPQHF
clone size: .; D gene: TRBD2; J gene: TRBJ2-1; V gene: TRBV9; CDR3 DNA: TGTGCCAGCAGCGTGAGCGGGACTCCCGACAATGAGCAGTTCTTC; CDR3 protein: CASSVSGTPDNEQFF
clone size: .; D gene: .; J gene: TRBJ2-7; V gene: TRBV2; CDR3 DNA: TGTGCCAGCAAAACAGGGTCGTACGAGCAGTACTTC; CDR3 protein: CASKTGSYEQYF
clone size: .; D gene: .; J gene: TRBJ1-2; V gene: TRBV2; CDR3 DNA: TGTGCCAGCATCCCGGACCTCCCTGGGAGTGGCTACACCTTC; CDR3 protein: CASIPDLPGSGYTF
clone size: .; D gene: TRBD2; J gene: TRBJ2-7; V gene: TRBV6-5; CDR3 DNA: TGTGCCAGCAACCGGGGACTAGCGGGTGGCGACGAGCAGTACTTC; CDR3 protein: CASNRGLAGGDEQYF
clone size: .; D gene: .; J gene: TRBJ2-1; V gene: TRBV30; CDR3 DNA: TGTGCCTGGGTACTAGCCGCGGACAATGAGCAGTTCTTC; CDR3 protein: CAWVLAADNEQFF
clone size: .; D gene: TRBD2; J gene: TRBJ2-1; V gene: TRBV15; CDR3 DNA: TGTGCCACCAGCAGAGATCGGGCTAGCGGGGAGCGTGAGCAGTTCTTC; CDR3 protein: CATSRDRASGEREQFF
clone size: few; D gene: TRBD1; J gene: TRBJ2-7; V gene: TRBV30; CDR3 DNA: TGTGCCTGGAGCCCGGGACAGGGCTACGAGCAGTACTTC; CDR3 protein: CAWSPGQGYEQYF
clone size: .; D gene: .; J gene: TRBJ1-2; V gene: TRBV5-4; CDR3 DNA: TGTGCCAGCAGCCCGGAGCCTAACTATGGCTACACCTTC; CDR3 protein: CASSPEPNYGYTF
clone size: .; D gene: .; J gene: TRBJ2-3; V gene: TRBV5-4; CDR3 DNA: TGTGCCAGCAGCTTTACACTAGGAAGCACAGATACGCAGTATTTT; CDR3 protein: CASSFTLGSTDTQYF
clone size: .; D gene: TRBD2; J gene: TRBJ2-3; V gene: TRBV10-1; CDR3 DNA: TGCGCCAGCAGTGACGGTCCGGGACTAGCCGAAACAGATACGCAGTATTTT; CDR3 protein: CASSDGPGLAETDTQYF
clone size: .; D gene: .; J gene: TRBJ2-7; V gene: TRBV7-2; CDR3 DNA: TGTGCCAGCAGCTTAGGTAGCGGCAATCGCTACGAGCAGTACTTC; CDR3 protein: CASSLGSGNRYEQYF
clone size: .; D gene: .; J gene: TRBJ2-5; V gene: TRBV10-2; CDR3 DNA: TGCGCCAGCAGTAACCACCGGGAGACCCAGTACTTC; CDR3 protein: CASSNHRETQYF
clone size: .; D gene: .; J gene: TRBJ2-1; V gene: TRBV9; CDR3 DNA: TGTGCCAGCAGCGTGGAAGGGAGACGTGGCAATGAGCAGTTCTTC; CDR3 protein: CASSVEGRRGNEQFF
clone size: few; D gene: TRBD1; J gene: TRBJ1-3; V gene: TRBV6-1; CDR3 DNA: TGTGCCAGCAGTGCCCGAAACAGGGGCCAAAGCTCTGGAAACACCATATATTTT; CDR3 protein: CASSARNRGQSSGNTIYF
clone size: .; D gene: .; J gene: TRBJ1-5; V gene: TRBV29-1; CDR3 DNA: TGCAGCGCTGGGGGGGGTTGGGATCAGCCCCAGCATTTT; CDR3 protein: CSAGGGWDQPQHF
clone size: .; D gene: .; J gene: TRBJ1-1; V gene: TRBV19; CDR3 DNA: TGTGCCAGTAGTAAACTCAGGTCAGGTGCTGAAGCTTTCTTT; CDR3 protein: CASSKLRSGAEAFF
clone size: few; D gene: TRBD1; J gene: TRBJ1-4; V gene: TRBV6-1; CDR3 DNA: TGTGCCAGCAGTGCCTTGGTCCAGGGGGTAGGTGAAAAACTGTTTTTT; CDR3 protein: CASSALVQGVGEKLFF
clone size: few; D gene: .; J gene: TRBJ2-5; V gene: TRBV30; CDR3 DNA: TGTGCCTGGAGTGGCGGGGACAGCCAAGAGACCCAGTACTTC; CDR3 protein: CAWSGGDSQETQYF
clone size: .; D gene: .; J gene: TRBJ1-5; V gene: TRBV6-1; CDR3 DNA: TGTGCCAGCAGTGCTTTGCAGGGGATTGGGGGCAATCAGCCCCAGCATTTT; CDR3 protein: CASSALQGIGGNQPQHF
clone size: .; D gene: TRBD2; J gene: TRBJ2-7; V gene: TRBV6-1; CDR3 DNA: TGTGCCAGCAGACCTCTAGCGGGAGGGCCTCGCGAGCAGTACTTC; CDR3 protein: CASRPLAGGPREQYF
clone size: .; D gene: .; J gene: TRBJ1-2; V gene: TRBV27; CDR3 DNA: TGTGCCAGCAGTTTAGCAGGGAATGGCTACACCTTC; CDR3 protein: CASSLAGNGYTF
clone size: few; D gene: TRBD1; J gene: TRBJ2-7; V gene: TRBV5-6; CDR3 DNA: TGTGCCAGCAGCCAAACAGGGGTTAGCGATTACGAGCAGTACTTC; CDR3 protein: CASSQTGVSDYEQYF
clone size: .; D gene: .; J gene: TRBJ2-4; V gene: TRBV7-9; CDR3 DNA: TGTGCCAGCAGCTTAGCGGTACAGCTAGCCAAAAACATTCAGTACTTC; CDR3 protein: CASSLAVQLAKNIQYF
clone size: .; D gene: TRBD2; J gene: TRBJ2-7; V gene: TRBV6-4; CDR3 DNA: TGTGCCAGCAGAGAGCGGGGGGGACCCTACGAGCAGTACTTC; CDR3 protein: CASRERGGPYEQYF
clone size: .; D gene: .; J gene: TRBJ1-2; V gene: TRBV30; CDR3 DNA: TGTGCCTGGAGCTTAATAACCGGGGGTAAATACACCTTC; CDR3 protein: CAWSLITGGKYTF
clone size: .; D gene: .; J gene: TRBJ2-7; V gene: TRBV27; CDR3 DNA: TGTGCCAGCAGTTTATCCGGCGGGAACGACGAGCAGTACTTC; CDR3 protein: CASSLSGGNDEQYF
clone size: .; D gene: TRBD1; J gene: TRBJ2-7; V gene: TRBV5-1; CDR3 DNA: TGCGCCAGCAGCTTACAGGGGGCAAACTACGAGCAGTACTTC; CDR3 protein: CASSLQGANYEQYF
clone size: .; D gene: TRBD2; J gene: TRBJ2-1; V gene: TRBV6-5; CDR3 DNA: TGTGCCAGCAGACTAGCGGGAGCGAACCATGAGCAGTTCTTC; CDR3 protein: CASRLAGANHEQFF
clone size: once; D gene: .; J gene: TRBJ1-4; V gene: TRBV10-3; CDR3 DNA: TGTGCCAGCAGAGACCGGGACACAAATGAAAAACTGTTTTTT; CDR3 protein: CASRDRDTNEKLFF
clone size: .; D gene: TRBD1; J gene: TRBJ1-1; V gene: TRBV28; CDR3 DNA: TGTGCCAGCAGGATGACAGGGAAGATTGAAGCTTTCTTT; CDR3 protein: CASRMTGKIEAFF
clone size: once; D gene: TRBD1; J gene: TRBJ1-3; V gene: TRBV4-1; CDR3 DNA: TGCGCCAGCAGCTCCCGGACAGGGGGCTCTGGAAACACCATATATTTT; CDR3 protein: CASSSRTGGSGNTIYF
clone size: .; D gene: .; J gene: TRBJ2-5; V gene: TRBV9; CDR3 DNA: TGTGCCAGCAGCGTCGGGACAACAAACGGAGAGACCCAGTACTTC; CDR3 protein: CASSVGTTNGETQYF
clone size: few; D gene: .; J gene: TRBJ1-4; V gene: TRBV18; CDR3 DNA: TGTGCCAGCTCACCACGGGGCGGAGAAAAACTGTTTTTT; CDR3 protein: CASSPRGGEKLFF
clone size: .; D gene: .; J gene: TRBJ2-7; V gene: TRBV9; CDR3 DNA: TGTGCCAGCAGCGTAGCACCAAGCCGGGACGAGCAGTACTTC; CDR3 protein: CASSVAPSRDEQYF
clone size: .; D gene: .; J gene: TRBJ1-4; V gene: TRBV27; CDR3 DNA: TGTGCCAGCAGTTCAGGAGAAAAACTGTTTTTT; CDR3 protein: CASSSGEKLFF
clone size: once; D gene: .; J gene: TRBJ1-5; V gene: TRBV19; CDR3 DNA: TGTGCCAGTAGTTGGCAGGGGAGCAATCAGCCCCAGCATTTT; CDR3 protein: CASSWQGSNQPQHF
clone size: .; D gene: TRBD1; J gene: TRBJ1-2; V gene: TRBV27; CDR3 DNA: TGTGCCAGCAGTTCAAGCCCCACAGGGGGCCCCGAGGGGTATGGCTACACCTTC; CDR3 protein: CASSSSPTGGPEGYGYTF
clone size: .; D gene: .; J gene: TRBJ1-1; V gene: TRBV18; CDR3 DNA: TGTGCCAGCTCACGCCTAGGGGACACTGAAGCTTTCTTT; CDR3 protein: CASSRLGDTEAFF